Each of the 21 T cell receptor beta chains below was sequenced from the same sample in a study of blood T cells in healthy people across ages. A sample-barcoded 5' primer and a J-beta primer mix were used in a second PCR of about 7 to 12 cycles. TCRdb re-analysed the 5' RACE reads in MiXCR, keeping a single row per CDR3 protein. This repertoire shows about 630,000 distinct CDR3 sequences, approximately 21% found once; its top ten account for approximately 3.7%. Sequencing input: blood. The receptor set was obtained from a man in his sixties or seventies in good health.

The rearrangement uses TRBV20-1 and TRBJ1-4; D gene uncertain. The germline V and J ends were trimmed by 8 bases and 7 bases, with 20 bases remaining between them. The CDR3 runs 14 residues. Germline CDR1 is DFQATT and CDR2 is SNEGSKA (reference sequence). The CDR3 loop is CSPSSGFSGEKLFF. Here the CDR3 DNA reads TGCAGTCCGAGTTCGGGATTTTCCGGTGAAAAACTGTTTTTT.

The CDR3, as DNA: TGCAGTGCTAGACCGGGAGCTAGAAATGAGCAGTTCTTC. Its protein product is CSARPGARNEQFF. V usage is TRBV20-1 and J usage is TRBJ2-1; D is perhaps TRBD2 (6 bases). V was clipped by 2 bases and J by 7 bases, with 12 bases between them. CDR3 length equals 13 residues. The germline V gene encodes CDR1 DFQATT and CDR2 SNEGSKA (reference sequence).

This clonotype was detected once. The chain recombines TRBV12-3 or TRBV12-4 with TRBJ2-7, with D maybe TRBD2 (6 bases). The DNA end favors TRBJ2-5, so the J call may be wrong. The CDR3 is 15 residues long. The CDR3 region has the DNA TGTGCCAGCAGTTTAAATGTCTTCAGCGGGGAGACCCAGTACTTC. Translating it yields CASSLNVFSGETQYF.

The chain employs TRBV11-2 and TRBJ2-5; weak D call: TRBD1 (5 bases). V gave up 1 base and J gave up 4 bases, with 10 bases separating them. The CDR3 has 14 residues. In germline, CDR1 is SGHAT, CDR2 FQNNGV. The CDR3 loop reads CASSLGFRGETQYF. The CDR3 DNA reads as TGTGCCAGCAGCTTAGGCTTTAGGGGAGAGACCCAGTACTTC. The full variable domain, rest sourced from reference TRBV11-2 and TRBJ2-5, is EAGVAQSPRYKIIEKRQSVAFWCNPISGHATLYWYQQILGQGPKLLIQFQNNGVVDDSQLPKDRFSAERLKGVDSTLKIQPAKLEDSAVYLCASSLGFRGETQYFGPGTRLLVL.

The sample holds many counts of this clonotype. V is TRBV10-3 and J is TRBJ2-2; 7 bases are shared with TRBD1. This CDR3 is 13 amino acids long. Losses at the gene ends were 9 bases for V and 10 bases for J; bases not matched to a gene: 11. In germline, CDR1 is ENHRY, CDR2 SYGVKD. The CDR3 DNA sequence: TGTGCCATTCTAGAGACAGGGCGCCCGGAGCTGTTTTTT. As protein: CAILETGRPELFF.

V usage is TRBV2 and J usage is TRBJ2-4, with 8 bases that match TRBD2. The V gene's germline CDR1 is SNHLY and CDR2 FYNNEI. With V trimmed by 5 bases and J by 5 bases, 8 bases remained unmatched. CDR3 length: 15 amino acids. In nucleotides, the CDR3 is TGTGCCAGCAGTTTTGAGCGGGGGCTACAAAACATTCAGTACTTC. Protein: CASSFERGLQNIQYF.

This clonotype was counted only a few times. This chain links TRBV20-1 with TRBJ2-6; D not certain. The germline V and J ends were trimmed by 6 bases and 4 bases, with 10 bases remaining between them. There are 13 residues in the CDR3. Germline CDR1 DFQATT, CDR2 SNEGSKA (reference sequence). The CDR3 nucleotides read TGCAGTGCCGAATATCCCGGGGCCAACGTCCTGACTTTC. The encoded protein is CSAEYPGANVLTF.

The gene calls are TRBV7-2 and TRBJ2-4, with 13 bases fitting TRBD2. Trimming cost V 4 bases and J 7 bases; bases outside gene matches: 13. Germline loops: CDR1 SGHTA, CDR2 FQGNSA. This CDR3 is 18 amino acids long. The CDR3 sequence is CASSWRLGLAGVGNIQYF. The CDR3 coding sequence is TGTGCCAGCAGCTGGAGGCTTGGACTAGCGGGAGTTGGGAACATTCAGTACTTC. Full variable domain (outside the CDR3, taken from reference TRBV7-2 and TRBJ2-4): GAGVSQSPSNKVTEKGKDVELRCDPISGHTALYWYRQSLGQGLEFLIYFQGNSAPDKSGLPSDRFSAERTGGSVSTLTIQRTQQEDSAVYLCASSWRLGLAGVGNIQYFGAGTRLSVL.

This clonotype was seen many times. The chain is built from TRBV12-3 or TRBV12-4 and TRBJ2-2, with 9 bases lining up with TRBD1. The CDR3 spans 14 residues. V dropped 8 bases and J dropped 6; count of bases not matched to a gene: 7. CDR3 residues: CASWNRGQAGELFF. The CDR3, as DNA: TGTGCCAGCTGGAACAGGGGGCAGGCCGGGGAGCTGTTTTTT.

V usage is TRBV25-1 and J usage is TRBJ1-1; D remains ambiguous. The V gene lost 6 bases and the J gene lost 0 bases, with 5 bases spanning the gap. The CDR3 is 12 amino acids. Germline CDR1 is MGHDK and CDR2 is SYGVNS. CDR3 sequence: CASRGVNTEAFF. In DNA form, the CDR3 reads TGTGCCAGCAGGGGTGTGAACACTGAAGCTTTCTTT.

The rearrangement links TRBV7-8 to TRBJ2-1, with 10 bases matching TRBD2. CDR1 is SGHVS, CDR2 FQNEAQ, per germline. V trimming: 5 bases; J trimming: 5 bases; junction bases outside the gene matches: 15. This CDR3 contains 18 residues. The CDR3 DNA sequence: TGTGCCAGCAGCCCTAAGGTGGTGGGGACTAGCGCGCACAATGAGCAGTTCTTC. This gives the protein CASSPKVVGTSAHNEQFF.

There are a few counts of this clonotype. For the CDR3, the DNA is TGTGCCAGCGTGATGGGGGGAATCAGCGAGCAGTACTTC. This codes for CASVMGGISEQYF. V and J are TRBV28 and TRBJ2-7; perhaps TRBD2 as D (6 bases). V lost 8 bases and J lost 6, with 17 bases in between. Germline CDR1 and CDR2: MDHEN and SYDVKM. The CDR3 is 13 residues long.

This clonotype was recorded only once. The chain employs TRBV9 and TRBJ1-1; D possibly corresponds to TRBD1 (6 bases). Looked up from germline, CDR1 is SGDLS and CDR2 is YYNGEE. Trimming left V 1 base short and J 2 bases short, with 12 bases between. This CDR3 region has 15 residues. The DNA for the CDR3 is TGTGCCAGCAGCGTATCCGGGACATACAACACTGAAGCTTTCTTT. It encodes CASSVSGTYNTEAFF.

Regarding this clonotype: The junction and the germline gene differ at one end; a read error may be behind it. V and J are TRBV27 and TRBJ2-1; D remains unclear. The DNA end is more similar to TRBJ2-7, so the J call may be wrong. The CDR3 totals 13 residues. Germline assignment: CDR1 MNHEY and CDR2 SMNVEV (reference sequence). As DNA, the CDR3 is TGTGCCAGCGGTTTAGGGCCAGTTTACGAGCAGTACTTC. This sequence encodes CASGLGPVYEQYF.

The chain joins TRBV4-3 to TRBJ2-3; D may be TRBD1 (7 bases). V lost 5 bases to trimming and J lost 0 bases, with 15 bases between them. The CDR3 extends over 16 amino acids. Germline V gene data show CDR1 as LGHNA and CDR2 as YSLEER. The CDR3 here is CASSKGAGQSTDTQYF. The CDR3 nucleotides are TGCGCCAGCAGCAAAGGCGCGGGACAGAGCACAGATACGCAGTATTTT.

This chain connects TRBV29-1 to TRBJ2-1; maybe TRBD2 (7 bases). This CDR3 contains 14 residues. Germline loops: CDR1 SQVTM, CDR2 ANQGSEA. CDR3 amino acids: CASTPGGTYNEQFF. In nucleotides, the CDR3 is TGCGCTTCTACCCCGGGGGGCACCTACAATGAGCAGTTCTTC.

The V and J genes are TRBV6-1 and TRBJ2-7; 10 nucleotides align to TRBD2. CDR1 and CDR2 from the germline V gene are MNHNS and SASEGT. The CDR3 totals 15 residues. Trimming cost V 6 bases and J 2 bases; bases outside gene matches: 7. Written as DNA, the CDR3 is TGTGCCAGCAGGGGCGGGACTAGCGATCCCTACGAGCAGTACTTC. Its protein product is CASRGGTSDPYEQYF.

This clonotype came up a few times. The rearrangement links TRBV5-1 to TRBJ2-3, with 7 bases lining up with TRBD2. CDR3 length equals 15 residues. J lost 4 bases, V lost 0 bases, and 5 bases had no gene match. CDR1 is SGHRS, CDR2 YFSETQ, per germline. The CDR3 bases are TGCGCCAGCAGCTTGGGCGGGAGAGGGTCAGATACGCAGTATTTT. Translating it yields CASSLGGRGSDTQYF. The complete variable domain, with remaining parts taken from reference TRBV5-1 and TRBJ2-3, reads KAGVTQTPRYLIKTRGQQVTLSCSPISGHRSVSWYQQTPGQGLQFLFEYFSETQRNKGNFPGRFSGRQFSNSRSEMNVSTLELGDSALYLCASSLGGRGSDTQYFGPGTRLTVL.

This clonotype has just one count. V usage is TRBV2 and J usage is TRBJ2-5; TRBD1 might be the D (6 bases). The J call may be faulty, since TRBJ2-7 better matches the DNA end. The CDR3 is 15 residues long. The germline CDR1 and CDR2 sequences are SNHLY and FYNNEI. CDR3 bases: TGTGCCAGCACTCAGGACAGTTCAAAGTTCTACGAGCAGTACTTC. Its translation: CASTQDSSKFYEQYF.

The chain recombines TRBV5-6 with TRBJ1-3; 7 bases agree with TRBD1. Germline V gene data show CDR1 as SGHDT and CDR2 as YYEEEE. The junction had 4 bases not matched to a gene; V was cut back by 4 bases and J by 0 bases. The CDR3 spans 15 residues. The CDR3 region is CASSPGQSSGNTIYF. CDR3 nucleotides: TGTGCCAGCAGCCCGGGACAGAGCTCTGGAAACACCATATATTTT.

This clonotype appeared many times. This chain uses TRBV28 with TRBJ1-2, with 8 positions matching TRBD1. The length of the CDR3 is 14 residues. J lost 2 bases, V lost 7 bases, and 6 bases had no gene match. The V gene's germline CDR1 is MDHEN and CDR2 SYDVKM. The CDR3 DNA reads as TGTGCCAGCACCTCGTGGACAGGGAACTATGGCTACACCTTC. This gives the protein CASTSWTGNYGYTF.